The clone carrying this T cell receptor (beta chain) has a single count. The target antigen is unknown. These data are taken from a study of CD8+ T cells in alopecia areata. The wider study: Tofacitinib ran for 6 to 18 months before 6 months off drug.

RNA was extracted and reverse transcribed into cDNA as the sequencing template. Libraries were prepared by immunoSEQ multiplex PCR; TCRdb keeps only in-frame clonotypes and omits some of them. Here the sample spans fewer than 250,000 clones, about three fifths being singletons. Germline V gene lookup returns CDR1 SGHTA and CDR2 FQGNSA. Trimming pared 5 bases from V and 6 bases from J, leaving 14 bases between. The CDR3 has 13 amino acids. The study, taken as a whole, reports: Normal scalp showed lower clonality than lesional scalp, especially alopecia totalis/universalis. Administration of tofacitinib significantly diminished scalp clonality and expanded CD8+ clones within the top 100.

Treatment meaning: oral pan-JAK inhibitor, 5-10 mg twice daily. PBMCs provided sorted CD4+ and CD8+ T cells. The source is a human donor with alopecia areata. Sequences were derived from CD4+ T cells sorted from blood, sampled around week 50, from a patient treated with tofacitinib. V and J are TRBV7-2 and TRBJ2-7, with a possible D match to TRBD1 (5 bases). The CDR3 sequence: CASSPRSQGEQYF. CDR3 nucleotide sequence: TGTGCCAGCAGCCCCCGGTCCCAGGGCGAGCAGTACTTC.